The 25 T cell receptor beta chains below all came from one sample that was sequenced in a study of control samples from healthy donors and cancer patients. TCRdb's copy holds only in-frame clones and misses some; the assay was immunoSEQ multiplex PCR. The sample contains around 100,000 clones, approximately 92% of which appear only once. Sequencing was carried out using blood. Receptors originate from a human donor in good health. The donor label of this sample is uncertain.

This chain links TRBV7-9 with TRBJ2-3, with TRBD2 matching over 8 bases. Germline V gene sequence: CDR1 SEHNR, CDR2 FQNEAQ (reference sequence). With 4 bases clipped from V and 0 bases from J, the junction kept 0 bases outside the gene matches. The CDR3 runs 14 residues. The CDR3 spells CASSSSGSTDTQYF. The CDR3 coding sequence is TGTGCCAGCAGCTCTAGCGGGAGCACAGATACGCAGTATTTT.

Comment on this clone: The junction does not match germline at one end; this may be a read error. The V call is TRBV28, the J call TRBJ1-6, with D hard to call. The germline gives CDR1 MDHEN, CDR2 SYDVKM. The CDR3 length is 14 residues. In DNA form, the CDR3 reads TGTGCCAGCGGTTTGACGGACTATAATTCACCCCTCCACTTT. Translation gives CASGLTDYNSPLHF.

The chain joins TRBV3-1 (or the pseudogene TRBV3-2) to TRBJ2-1; tentatively, D is TRBD1 or TRBD2 (5 bases each). Per germline, CDR1 LGHDT and CDR2 YNNKEL (reference sequence). V dropped 5 bases and J dropped 9 bases, with 14 bases sitting between them. There are 13 residues in the CDR3. CDR3 DNA: TGTGCCAGCAGCTACAGGCGTCGGGGTGAGCAGTTCTTC. Translated, it gives CASSYRRRGEQFF.

The J gene is TRBJ1-5, the V gene TRBV2; D gene ambiguous. CDR1 is SNHLY, CDR2 FYNNEI, per germline. The CDR3 has 18 amino acids. V lost 0 bases and J lost 0, with 15 bases in between. CDR3 region: CASSEALPAGYSNQPQHF. The CDR3 DNA is TGTGCCAGCAGTGAAGCGCTTCCGGCGGGTTATAGCAATCAGCCCCAGCATTTT. Filled out from reference TRBV2 and TRBJ1-5, the complete variable domain reads EPEVTQTPSHQVTQMGQEVILRCVPISNHLYFYWYRQILGQKVEFLVSFYNNEISEKSEIFDDQFSVERPDGSNFTLKIRSTKLEDSAMYFCASSEALPAGYSNQPQHFGDGTRLSIL.

This clone has only one observation. J is TRBJ1-4 and V is TRBV7-8; D unresolved. V lost 3 bases and J lost 4, with 3 bases in between. Looked up from germline, CDR1 is SGHVS and CDR2 is FQNEAQ. This CDR3 region has 12 residues. CDR3 region: CASSFSNEKLFF. DNA of the CDR3: TGTGCCAGCAGCTTTAGTAATGAAAAACTGTTTTTT.

CDR3 sequence reads: CAWSVKGLSSYNEQFF. In DNA, the CDR3 is TGTGCCTGGAGTGTAAAAGGCCTGAGCTCCTACAATGAGCAGTTCTTC. The chain links TRBV30 to TRBJ2-1; D not resolved. From germline, CDR1 is GTSNPN and CDR2 SVGIG (reference sequence). Trimming pared 0 bases from V and 0 bases from J, leaving 12 bases between. The CDR3 loop spans 16 amino acids.

The table lists this clone with a count of one. The V gene is TRBV6-2 or TRBV6-3, the J gene TRBJ1-5, with D unclear. The germline gives CDR1 MNHEY, CDR2 SVGEGT. The ends were cut back, 2 bases at V and 5 bases at J, with 10 bases in the middle. This CDR3 is built from 14 residues. The CDR3, as DNA: TGTGCCAGCAGTTACAAGGAGGTCCATCAGCCCCAGCATTTT. Translation: CASSYKEVHQPQHF.

The chain recombines TRBV6-1 with TRBJ1-1, with D unresolved. CDR3 size: 12 residues. Trimming removed 2 bases at V and 11 bases at J, with 12 bases between. Germline CDR1 and CDR2: MNHNS and SASEGT. The CDR3 spells CASSEMSLVAFF. DNA of the CDR3: TGTGCCAGCAGTGAAATGAGCTTGGTCGCTTTCTTT.

V and J are TRBV3-1 (or the pseudogene TRBV3-2) and TRBJ2-2; unclear D gene. Germline loops: CDR1 LGHDT, CDR2 YNNKEL (reference sequence). V was cut by 0 bases and J by 4 bases, with 9 bases left in between. This CDR3 region has 15 residues. CDR3 amino acids: CASSQDARGTGELFF. The DNA of the CDR3 is TGTGCCAGCAGCCAAGACGCGAGAGGCACCGGGGAGCTGTTTTTT.

This clone was counted only a few times. This chain connects TRBV9 to TRBJ2-5; D gene unclear. V lost 8 bases and J 0 bases, leaving 5 bases between the germline ends. Germline lookup yields CDR1 SGDLS and CDR2 YYNGEE. The CDR3 extends over 11 amino acids. The CDR3 DNA reads as TGTGCCAGAATACACCAAGAGACCCAGTACTTC. Protein sequence: CARIHQETQYF.

The chain combines TRBV6-6 with TRBJ1-1, with 8 bases lining up with TRBD1. The CDR3 spans 16 residues. The germline V gene encodes CDR1 MNHNY and CDR2 SVGAGI (reference sequence). With V trimmed by 2 bases and J by 0 bases, 5 bases remained unmatched. CDR3 sequence reads: CASSYGYRGMNTEAFF. Written as DNA, the CDR3 is TGTGCCAGCAGTTACGGTTACAGGGGGATGAACACTGAAGCTTTCTTT.

The chain recombines TRBV10-3 with TRBJ1-1; D remains ambiguous. V lost 3 bases and J 4 bases, leaving 12 bases between the germline ends. Germline V CDR1 and CDR2: ENHRY, SYGVKD. The CDR3 totals 14 residues. In nucleotides, the CDR3 is TGTGCCATCAGTGAAAGGGTAGTCGCCACTGAAGCTTTCTTT. Residues: CAISERVVATEAFF.

The V call is TRBV2, the J call TRBJ1-2, with D possibly matching TRBD1 (5 bases). V was cut by 4 bases and J by 7 bases, with 16 bases left in between. CDR1 and CDR2 from the germline V gene are SNHLY and FYNNEI. This CDR3 spans 14 amino acids. CDR3 nucleotide sequence: TGTGCCAGCAGTGCCGGGACCTTTAACGGTGGCTACACCTTC. This sequence encodes CASSAGTFNGGYTF.

This clone was recorded only once. An end of the junction differs from the germline gene, which may be a read error. This chain uses TRBV6-1 with TRBJ1-5; D perhaps matches TRBD1 (5 bases). Germline values: CDR1 MNHNS, CDR2 SASEGT. The CDR3 consists of 13 residues. The chain's CDR3 is CASSEAWRQRQNF. CDR3 in DNA: TGTGCCAGCAGTGAAGCATGGAGACAGCGGCAAAATTTT.

The V gene is TRBV3-1 (or the pseudogene TRBV3-2), the J gene TRBJ2-1; a weak D match, TRBD2 (5 bases). Trimming stripped 0 bases from V and 13 bases from J, with 13 bases between. The germline CDR1 and CDR2 sequences are LGHDT and YNNKEL (reference sequence). CDR3 length: 13 residues. The CDR3 DNA reads TGTGCCAGCAGCCAAGAACCCGGGCGACTACAGTTCTTC. It encodes CASSQEPGRLQFF.

The chain couples TRBV13 to TRBJ1-2, with TRBD1 identical over 8 bases. Germline V CDR1 and CDR2: PRHDT, FYEKMQ (reference sequence). V lost 3 bases to trimming and J lost 8 bases; unmatched junction nucleotides: 2. The CDR3 sequence is 12 residues long. The CDR3 sequence: CASSFRGRGYTF. The CDR3 DNA is TGTGCCAGCAGCTTCAGGGGGCGAGGCTACACCTTC.

The chain recombines TRBV10-3 with TRBJ1-4; D is undetermined. Trimming left V 5 bases short and J 0 bases short, with 7 bases between. Germline-derived CDR1 and CDR2 are ENHRY and SYGVKD. The CDR3 length is 14 residues. This chain's CDR3 is CAISKTATNEKLFF. CDR3 in DNA: TGTGCCATCAGTAAGACTGCAACTAATGAAAAACTGTTTTTT.

This CDR3 is CASSPLADTQYF. CDR3 nucleotides: TGTGCCAGCAGCCCTCTCGCAGATACGCAGTATTTT. The chain carries TRBV7-2 and TRBJ2-3; D is ambiguous. Trimming left V 5 bases short and J 4 bases short, with 7 bases between. Per germline, CDR1 SGHTA and CDR2 FQGNSA. This CDR3 spans 12 amino acids.

V is TRBV5-6 and J is TRBJ2-3; D is perhaps TRBD1 or TRBD2 (6 bases each). The CDR3 spans 15 residues. The germline V and J ends were trimmed by 2 bases and 2 bases, with 12 bases remaining between them. Germline values: CDR1 SGHDT, CDR2 YYEEEE. The CDR3 DNA reads as TGTGCCAGCAGCTTTGGAGGGGGATTCACAGATACGCAGTATTTT. The encoded protein is CASSFGGGFTDTQYF.

The V call is TRBV3-1 (or the pseudogene TRBV3-2), the J call TRBJ2-3, with 13 bases identical to TRBD2. The CDR3 sequence is 18 residues long. Per germline, CDR1 LGHDT and CDR2 YNNKEL (reference sequence). V lost 0 bases and J lost 3; bases outside the gene matches: 6. The CDR3 nucleotides are TGTGCCAGCAGCCAAGAAACACTAGCGGGGGGGTATACAGATACGCAGTATTTT. Its translation is CASSQETLAGGYTDTQYF.

V and J are TRBV18 and TRBJ2-1; 7 bases are shared with TRBD1. The trim removed 3 bases at V and 10 bases at J, leaving 6 bases unmatched. This CDR3 is built from 13 residues. Germline CDR1 KGHSH, CDR2 LQKENI. The CDR3 spells CASSPSRTGEQFF. The CDR3 DNA follows: TGTGCCAGCTCACCTTCAAGGACAGGCGAGCAGTTCTTC. Combining the CDR3 with reference TRBV18 and TRBJ2-1 gives the whole variable domain NAGVMQNPRHLVRRRGQEARLRCSPMKGHSHVYWYRQLPEEGLKFMVYLQKENIIDESGMPKERFSAEFPKEGPSILRIQQVVRGDSAAYFCASSPSRTGEQFFGPGTRLTVL.

The genes are TRBV3-1 (or the pseudogene TRBV3-2) and TRBJ1-4; maybe TRBD1 (6 bases). This CDR3 region has 15 residues. Germline V gene lookup returns CDR1 LGHDT and CDR2 YNNKEL (reference sequence). Trimming cost V 2 bases and J 7 bases, with 14 bases left between them. The CDR3 sequence is CASSQKQGRSEKLFF. In nucleotides, the CDR3 is TGTGCCAGCAGCCAAAAGCAGGGGCGCAGTGAAAAACTGTTTTTT.

A word on this clone: The same CDR3 can be traced to other DNA sequences in this sample. The CDR3 DNA sequence: TGTGCCACCAGCAGAGATAAGGGGAGCAATCAGCCCCAGCATTTT. Translated: CATSRDKGSNQPQHF. The chain links TRBV15 to TRBJ1-5; D may be TRBD1 (5 bases). V dropped 0 bases and J dropped 1 base, with 7 bases sitting between them. Germline V CDR1 and CDR2: LNHNV, YYDKDF (reference sequence). The CDR3 is made up of 15 amino acids. The full variable domain, its missing parts supplied by reference TRBV15 and TRBJ1-5, is DAMVIQNPRYQVTQFGKPVTLSCSQTLNHNVMYWYQQKSSQAPKLLFHYYDKDFNNEADTPDNFQSRRPNTSFCFLDIRSPGLGDTAMYLCATSRDKGSNQPQHFGDGTRLSIL.

V and J are TRBV25-1 and TRBJ2-7, with 9 positions matching TRBD2. There are 18 residues in the CDR3. Trimming at V came to 6 bases and at J to 3 bases, leaving 18 bases not matched to a gene. Germline-derived CDR1 and CDR2 are MGHDK and SYGVNS. The DNA for the CDR3 is TGTGCCAGCAGGTTTCAGACAGGAAATAGCGGGGGTTGCTACGAGCAGTACTTC. This codes for CASRFQTGNSGGCYEQYF.

The chain combines TRBV10-3 with TRBJ1-3; D is unresolved. Per the germline V gene, CDR1 is ENHRY and CDR2 is SYGVKD. The CDR3 sequence is 13 residues long. Deletions cut 3 bases from V and 2 bases from J, with 5 bases between. This CDR3 is CAISEGAGNTIYF. CDR3 coding DNA: TGTGCCATCAGTGAAGGAGCTGGAAACACCATATATTTT.